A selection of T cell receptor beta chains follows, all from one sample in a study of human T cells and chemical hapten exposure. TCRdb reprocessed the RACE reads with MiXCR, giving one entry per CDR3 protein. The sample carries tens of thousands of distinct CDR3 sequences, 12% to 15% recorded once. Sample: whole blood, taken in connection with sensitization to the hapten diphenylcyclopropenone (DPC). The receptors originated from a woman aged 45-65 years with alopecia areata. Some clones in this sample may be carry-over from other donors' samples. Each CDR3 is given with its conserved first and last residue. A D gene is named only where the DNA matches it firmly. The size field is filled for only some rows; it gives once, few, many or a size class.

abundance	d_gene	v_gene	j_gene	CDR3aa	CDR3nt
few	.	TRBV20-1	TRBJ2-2	CSARAGSAGELFF	TGCAGTGCTAGAGCCGGAAGTGCCGGGGAGCTGTTTTTT
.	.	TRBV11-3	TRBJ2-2	CASSTSMRTGELFF	TGTGCCAGCAGCACTAGCATGAGGACCGGGGAGCTGTTTTTT
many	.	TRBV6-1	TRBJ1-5	CASSDRAYSNQPQHF	TGTGCCAGCAGTGACAGAGCTTATAGCAATCAGCCCCAGCATTTT
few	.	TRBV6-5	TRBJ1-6	CASSRGSIQRSPLHF	TGTGCCAGCAGCCGCGGGTCCATCCAGAGGTCACCCCTCCACTTT
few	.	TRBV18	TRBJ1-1	CASLPTGNTEAFF	TGTGCCAGCCTTCCGACAGGGAACACTGAAGCTTTCTTT
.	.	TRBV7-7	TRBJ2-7	CASSPDSEGEQYF	TGTGCCAGCAGCCCAGACTCCGAGGGGGAGCAGTACTTC
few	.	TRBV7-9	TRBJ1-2	CASSRNSRADGYTF	TGTGCCAGCAGCCGGAACAGCAGGGCCGATGGCTACACCTTC
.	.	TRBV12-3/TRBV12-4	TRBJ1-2	CASSLTLTNYGYTF	TGTGCCAGCAGTCTGACACTAACTAACTATGGCTACACCTTC
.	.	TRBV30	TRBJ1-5	CAWSDNWGLDQPQHF	TGTGCCTGGAGTGATAACTGGGGGTTAGATCAGCCCCAGCATTTT
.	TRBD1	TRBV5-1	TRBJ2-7	CASSLGPGQGATYEQYF	TGCGCCAGCAGCTTGGGCCCAGGACAGGGGGCGACCTACGAGCAGTACTTC
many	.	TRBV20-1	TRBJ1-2	CSARDRGTYTSTNYGYTF	TGCAGTGCTAGAGATCGGGGCACCTACACTTCAACTAACTATGGCTACACCTTC
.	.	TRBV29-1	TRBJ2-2	CSVEDTIQAGELFF	TGCAGCGTTGAAGATACGATCCAGGCCGGGGAGCTGTTTTTT
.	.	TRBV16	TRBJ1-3	CASSPRTDSGNTIYF	TGTGCCAGCAGCCCCAGGACAGACTCTGGAAACACCATATATTTT
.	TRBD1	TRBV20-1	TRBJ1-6	CSARGTENSPLHF	TGCAGTGCTAGGGGGACAGAGAATTCACCCCTCCACTTT
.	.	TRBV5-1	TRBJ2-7	CASSNHLGFYEQYF	TGCGCCAGCAGCAACCACCTCGGATTCTACGAGCAGTACTTC
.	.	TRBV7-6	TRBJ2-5	CASSLHQETQYF	TGTGCCAGCAGCTTGCACCAAGAGACCCAGTACTTC
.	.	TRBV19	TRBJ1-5	CASAQGRDQPQHF	TGTGCCAGCGCGCAGGGTCGGGATCAGCCCCAGCATTTT
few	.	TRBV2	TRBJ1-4	CASSQVGAGEKLFF	TGTGCCAGCAGTCAAGTGGGGGCCGGTGAAAAACTGTTTTTT
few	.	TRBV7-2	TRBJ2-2	CASTSVGGAGELFF	TGTGCCAGCACCTCCGTAGGGGGTGCCGGGGAGCTGTTTTTT
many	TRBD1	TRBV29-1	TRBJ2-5	CSVDPGQGRETQYF	TGCAGCGTTGATCCTGGACAGGGAAGGGAGACCCAGTACTTC
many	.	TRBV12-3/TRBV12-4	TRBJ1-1	CASRAGLPTEAFF	TGTGCCAGCAGGGCAGGCCTGCCCACTGAAGCTTTCTTT
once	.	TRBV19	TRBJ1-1	CASSITGRGTEAFF	TGTGCCAGTAGTATAACCGGCAGAGGCACTGAAGCTTTCTTT
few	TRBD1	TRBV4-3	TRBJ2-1	CASSLSGTGNNEQFF	TGCGCCAGCAGCCTTTCCGGGACAGGTAACAATGAGCAGTTCTTC
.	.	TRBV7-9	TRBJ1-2	CAASPVYGYTF	TGTGCCGCCTCACCGGTCTATGGCTACACCTTC
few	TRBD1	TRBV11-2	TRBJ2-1	CASSLGGGEVGEQFF	TGTGCCAGCAGCTTAGGAGGGGGCGAGGTTGGTGAGCAGTTCTTC
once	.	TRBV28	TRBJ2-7	CAITQGVQSYEQYF	TGTGCCATTACTCAGGGCGTACAATCCTACGAGCAGTACTTC
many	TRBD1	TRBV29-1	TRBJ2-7	CSVGITGGLEQYF	TGCAGCGTGGGAATAACAGGGGGGCTCGAGCAGTACTTC
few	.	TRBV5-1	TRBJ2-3	CASRRELAHTDTQYF	TGCGCCAGCAGACGGGAGCTAGCTCACACAGATACGCAGTATTTT
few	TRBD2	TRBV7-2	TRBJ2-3	CASSLSRETTPSTDTQYF	TGTGCCAGCAGCTTATCGCGGGAGACTACCCCTAGCACAGATACGCAGTATTTT
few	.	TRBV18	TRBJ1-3	CASSTDVPSSGNTIYF	TGTGCCAGCTCAACTGACGTACCGAGCTCTGGAAACACCATATATTTT
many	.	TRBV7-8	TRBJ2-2	CASSTRLGRTGELFF	TGTGCCAGCAGCACCAGACTAGGGCGGACCGGGGAGCTGTTTTTT
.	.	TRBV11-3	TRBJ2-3	CASSLGRSTDTQYF	TGTGCCAGCAGCTTAGGGAGGAGCACAGATACGCAGTATTTT
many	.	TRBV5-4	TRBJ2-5	CASSSDSLGPETQYF	TGTGCCAGCAGCTCAGACTCACTTGGGCCAGAGACCCAGTACTTC
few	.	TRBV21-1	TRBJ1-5	CASSPRQGETPQHF	TGTGCCAGCAGCCCTCGACAGGGTGAAACGCCCCAGCATTTT
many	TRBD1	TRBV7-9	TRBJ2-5	CASSGKTGAQETQYF	TGTGCCAGCAGCGGTAAAACAGGGGCCCAAGAGACCCAGTACTTC
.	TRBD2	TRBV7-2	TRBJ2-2	CASSGQLAFRPGELFF	TGTGCCAGCAGCGGTCAACTAGCGTTTCGTCCCGGGGAGCTGTTTTTT
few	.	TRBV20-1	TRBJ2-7	CSARDRSYEQYF	TGCAGTGCTAGAGATCGGTCCTACGAGCAGTACTTC
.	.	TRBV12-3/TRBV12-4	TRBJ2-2	CVNTRGGGTGELFF	TGTGTCAACACCCGGGGAGGTGGGACCGGGGAGCTGTTTTTT
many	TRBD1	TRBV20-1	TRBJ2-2	CSARPGQGNTGELFF	TGCAGTGCTAGACCCGGACAGGGGAACACCGGGGAGCTGTTTTTT
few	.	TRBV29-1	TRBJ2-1	CSSEFYNEQFF	TGCAGCTCGGAATTTTACAATGAGCAGTTCTTC
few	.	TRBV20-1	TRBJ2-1	CSARPAAGSRGFSGIYNEQFF	TGCAGTGCTAGACCCGCTGCGGGATCCAGGGGGTTTAGCGGGATCTACAATGAGCAGTTCTTC
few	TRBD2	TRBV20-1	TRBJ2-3	CRVKRESTDTQYF	TGCAGAGTGAAGCGGGAGAGCACAGATACGCAGTATTTT
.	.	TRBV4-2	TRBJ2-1	CASSQDLIGGSKFF	TGTGCCAGCAGCCAGGATCTTATAGGTGGGAGTAAGTTCTTC
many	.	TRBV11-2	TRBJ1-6	CASSLRQGNSPLHF	TGTGCCAGCAGCTTACGGCAGGGTAATTCACCCCTCCACTTT
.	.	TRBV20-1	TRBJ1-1	CSAREGSMNTEAFF	TGCAGTGCTCGGGAGGGGAGTATGAACACTGAAGCTTTCTTT
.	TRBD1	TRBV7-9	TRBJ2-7	CASSYGFGQGVDEQYF	TGTGCCAGCAGCTATGGATTTGGACAGGGCGTTGACGAGCAGTACTTC
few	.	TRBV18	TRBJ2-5	CASSPGAEETQYF	TGTGCCAGCTCACCGGGGGCAGAAGAGACCCAGTACTTC
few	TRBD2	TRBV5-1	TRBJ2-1	CASSIPAAGGTNNEQFF	TGCGCCAGCAGCATACCTGCGGCGGGAGGGACGAACAATGAGCAGTTCTTC
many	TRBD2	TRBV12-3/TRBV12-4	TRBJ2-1	CASSLGLAGANEQFF	TGTGCCAGCAGTTTGGGGCTAGCGGGAGCAAATGAGCAGTTCTTC
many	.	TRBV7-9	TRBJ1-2	CASSPTGYGYTF	TGTGCCAGCAGCCCGACAGGCTATGGCTACACCTTC
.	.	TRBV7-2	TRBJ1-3	CASSLGLPISGNTIYF	TGTGCCAGCAGCTTAGGGCTTCCGATTTCTGGAAACACCATATATTTT
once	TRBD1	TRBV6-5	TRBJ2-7	CASSSDRAFTTEQYF	TGTGCCAGCAGTTCGGACAGGGCCTTTACAACCGAGCAGTACTTC
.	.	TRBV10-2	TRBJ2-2	CASRQQDTGELFF	TGCGCCAGCAGACAACAGGACACCGGGGAGCTGTTTTTT
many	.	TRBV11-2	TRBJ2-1	CASSLGAVYNEQFF	TGTGCCAGCAGCTTAGGCGCCGTATACAATGAGCAGTTCTTC
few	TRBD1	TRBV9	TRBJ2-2	CASSLSGGLRELFF	TGTGCCAGCAGCCTATCAGGGGGCCTCCGGGAGCTGTTTTTT
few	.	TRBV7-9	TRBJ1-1	CASSLVRQANTEAFF	TGTGCCAGCAGCTTAGTTCGTCAGGCGAACACTGAAGCTTTCTTT
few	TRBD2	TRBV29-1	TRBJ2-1	CSVTPRLAGGTFF	TGCAGCGTTACCCCGAGACTAGCGGGAGGGACGTTCTTC
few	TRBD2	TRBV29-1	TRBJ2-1	CSVEKGLAGGSEQFF	TGCAGCGTTGAAAAAGGCCTAGCGGGAGGTAGTGAGCAGTTCTTC